This T cell receptor beta chain was found in a study of molecular identifiers for immune sequencing clone quantification. TCRdb re-analysed the PCR reads in MiXCR, keeping a single row per CDR3 protein. The repertoire holds roughly 320,000 distinct CDR3 sequences, with 20% to 25% as singletons. Concerning this clonotype itself: Its antigen is not identified. This could be a read error, since a much larger clone is one nucleotide away.

Study results and caveats: Clones that exceeded 20 RNA copies held over 97% of effector molecules, yet under 1% in naive cells. The study reportedly detected spiked Jurkat TCR RNA from one cell among some 1 million naive cells.

Sorting captured naive CD8 T cells as CD8+CD4-CCR7+CD45RA+. The sequence came from a human donor in good health. Some libraries in this study had Jurkat cell RNA spiked in. The specimen was naive CD8+ T cells from blood, with Jurkat cell RNA spiked in. Subset defined: FACS-sorted CD8+CD4-CCR7+CD45RA+ naive T cells.

In DNA, the CDR3 is TGCGGCGTCTTGCCCTGGAACACTGAAGCTTTCTTT. It translates to CGVLPWNTEAFF. This sequence joins TRBV29-1 and TRBJ1-1; D ambiguous. The CDR3 loop spans 12 amino acids. Germline V gene sequence: CDR1 SQVTM, CDR2 ANQGSEA.